The 5 T cell receptor beta chains in this list originate from one sample, sequenced in a study of circulating CD8 cells and anti-PD-1 response in melanoma. Sorting of live CD3+CD8+TCRalphabeta+ cells by PD-1 and/or TIGIT gave four subsets. Using about 15 ng of total RNA, TCR libraries were made with the QIAseq Immune Repertoire TCR panel. MiXCR, applied by TCRdb to the reads, yields one record per CDR3 protein. The sample includes 450 to 550 distinct CDR3 sequences, 11% of them seen just once. This specimen consisted of CD8+ T cells from PBMCs, obtained at baseline or after one month of anti-PD-1 therapy (not recorded which). The receptors were sampled from a human donor with melanoma.

By its share, this clonotype is medium-sized. The chain employs TRBV19 and TRBJ2-7, with D possibly being TRBD1 (5 bases). CDR1 and CDR2 (germline): LNHDA, SQIVND (reference sequence). The CDR3 is made up of 15 amino acids. V lost 5 bases and J 0 bases, leaving 14 bases between the germline ends. The CDR3 is CASSFAGKGSYEQYF. CDR3 DNA sequence: TGTGCCAGTAGTTTTGCAGGGAAAGGCTCCTACGAGCAGTACTTC.

This clonotype is large by share. This sequence joins TRBV10-3 and TRBJ2-7, with 7 bases fitting TRBD1. The CDR3 contains 12 residues. CDR1 is ENHRY, CDR2 SYGVKD, per germline. J lost 7 bases, V lost 9 bases, and 9 bases had no gene match. DNA of the CDR3: TGTGCCATGGGACAGTCTTTCTGGGAGCAGTACTTC. Translating gives CAMGQSFWEQYF.

This clonotype is medium-sized by share. J is TRBJ1-6 and V is TRBV4-3, with D possibly TRBD1 on 5 matching bases. Germline V gene lookup returns CDR1 LGHNA and CDR2 YSLEER. The CDR3 sequence is 13 residues long. Trimming shortened V by 7 bases and J by 9 bases, and 13 bases separated the two germline ends. CDR3 sequence: CASTPGGGSPLHF. The CDR3 coding sequence is TGCGCCAGCACCCCGGGGGGGGGTTCACCCCTCCACTTT.

Concerning this clonotype: Possible read error: a much larger clone is one base away. V usage is TRBV27 and J usage is TRBJ1-6; D unresolved. V lost 4 bases and J lost 7, with 8 bases in between. The CDR3 totals 13 residues. The germline V gene has CDR1 MNHEY and CDR2 SMNVEV (reference sequence). The CDR3, as DNA: TGTGCCAGCAGTTACCATACGAATTCACCCCTCCACTTT. This codes for CASSYHTNSPLHF.

In its sample, this clonotype was seen a few times. This chain links TRBV19 with TRBJ2-1; weak D call: TRBD1 (6 bases). Trimming shortened V by 1 base and J by 12 bases, and 13 bases separated the two germline ends. The germline CDR1 and CDR2 sequences are LNHDA and SQIVND (reference sequence). CDR3 size: 13 residues. In nucleotides, the CDR3 is TGTGCCAGTAGTATAGGCTCGGGGACACTGCAGTTCTTC. Its protein is CASSIGSGTLQFF.